The present T cell receptor (beta chain) was sequenced within a study of patients and donors after allogeneic stem cell transplantation. TCRdb re-called the RT-PCR reads through MiXCR, storing one row per CDR3 protein. The sample includes under 200,000 distinct CDR3 sequences, 30% of them seen just once. V lost 5 bases, J lost 4 bases, and 1 base stayed unmatched. The CDR3 is 12 amino acids. Per germline, CDR1 LNHNV and CDR2 YYDKDF (reference sequence). The chain has TRBV15 and TRBJ2-5, with TRBD2 identical over 7 bases. The TCR was taken from a human donor who was either an allogeneic HSCT recipient or a stem cell or donor lymphocyte infusion donor (not recorded which). It is not recorded whose cells these are; they may come from a transplant donor. Sequencing was done on a sample of blood, either unsorted or a sorted T cell fraction (not recorded which). CDR3 in DNA: TGTGCCACCAGCTCTAGCGGAGAGACCCAGTACTTC. The encoded protein is CATSSSGETQYF.